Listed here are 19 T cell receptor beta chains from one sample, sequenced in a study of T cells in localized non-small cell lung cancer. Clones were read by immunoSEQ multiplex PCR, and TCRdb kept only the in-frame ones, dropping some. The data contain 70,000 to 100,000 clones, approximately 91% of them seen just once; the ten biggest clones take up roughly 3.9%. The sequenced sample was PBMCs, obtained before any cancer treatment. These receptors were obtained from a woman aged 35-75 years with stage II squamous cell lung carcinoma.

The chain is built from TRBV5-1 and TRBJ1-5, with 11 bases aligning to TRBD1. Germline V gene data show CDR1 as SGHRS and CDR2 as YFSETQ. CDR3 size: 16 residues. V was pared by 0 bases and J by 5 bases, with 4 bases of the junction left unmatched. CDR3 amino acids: CASSLGTGGADQPQHF. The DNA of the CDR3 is TGCGCCAGCAGCTTGGGGACAGGGGGCGCGGATCAGCCCCAGCATTTT.

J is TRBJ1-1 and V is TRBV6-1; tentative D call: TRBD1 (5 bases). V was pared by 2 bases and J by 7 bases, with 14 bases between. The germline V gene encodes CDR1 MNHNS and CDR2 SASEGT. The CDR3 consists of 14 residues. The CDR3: CASSESGRYGEAFF. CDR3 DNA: TGTGCCAGCAGTGAATCGGGGCGGTACGGTGAAGCTTTCTTT.

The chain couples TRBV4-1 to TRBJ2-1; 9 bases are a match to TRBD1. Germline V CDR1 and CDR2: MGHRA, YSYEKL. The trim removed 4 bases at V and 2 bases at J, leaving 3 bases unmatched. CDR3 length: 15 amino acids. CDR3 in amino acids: CASSRDRETYNEQFF. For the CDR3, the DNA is TGCGCCAGCAGCCGGGACAGGGAGACCTACAATGAGCAGTTCTTC.

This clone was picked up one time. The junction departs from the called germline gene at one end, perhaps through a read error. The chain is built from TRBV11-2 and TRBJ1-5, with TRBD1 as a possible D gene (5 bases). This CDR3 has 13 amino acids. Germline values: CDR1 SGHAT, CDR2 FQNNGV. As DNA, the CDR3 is TGTGCCAGCAGTTTAGGGGTGAATCAGCCCCAGCATTTT. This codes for CASSLGVNQPQHF.

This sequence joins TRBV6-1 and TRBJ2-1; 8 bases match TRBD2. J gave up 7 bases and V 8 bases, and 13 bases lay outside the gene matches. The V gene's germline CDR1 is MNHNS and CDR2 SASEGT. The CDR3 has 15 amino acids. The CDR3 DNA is TGTGCCAGCGGGGAGCAAGCGGGAGTGGCGAATGAGCAGTTCTTC. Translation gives CASGEQAGVANEQFF.

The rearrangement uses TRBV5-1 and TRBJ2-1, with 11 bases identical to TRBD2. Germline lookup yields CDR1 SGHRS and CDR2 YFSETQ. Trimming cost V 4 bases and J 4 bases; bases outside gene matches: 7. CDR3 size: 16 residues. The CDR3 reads CASSPSGLAGYNEQFF. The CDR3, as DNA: TGCGCCAGCAGCCCTTCCGGACTAGCGGGTTACAATGAGCAGTTCTTC.

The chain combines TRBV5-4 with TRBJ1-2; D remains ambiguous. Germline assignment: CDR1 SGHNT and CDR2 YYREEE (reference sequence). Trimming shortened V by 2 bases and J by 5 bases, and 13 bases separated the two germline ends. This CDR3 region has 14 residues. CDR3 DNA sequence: TGTGCCAGCAGCTTAGCGGATCTAGGGTATGGCTACACCTTC. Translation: CASSLADLGYGYTF.

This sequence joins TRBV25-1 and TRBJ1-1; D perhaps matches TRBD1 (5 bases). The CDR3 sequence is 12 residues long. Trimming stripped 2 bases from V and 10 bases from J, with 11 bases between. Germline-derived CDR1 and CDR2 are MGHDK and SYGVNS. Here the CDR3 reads CASSEGAGGAFF. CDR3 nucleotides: TGTGCCAGCAGTGAAGGTGCCGGGGGAGCTTTCTTT.

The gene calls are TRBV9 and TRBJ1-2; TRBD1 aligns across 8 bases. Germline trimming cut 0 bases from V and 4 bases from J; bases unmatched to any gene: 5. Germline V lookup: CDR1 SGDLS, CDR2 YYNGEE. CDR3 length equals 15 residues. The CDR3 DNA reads TGTGCCAGCAGCGTAGGACAGGGGAGGATCTATGGCTACACCTTC. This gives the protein CASSVGQGRIYGYTF.

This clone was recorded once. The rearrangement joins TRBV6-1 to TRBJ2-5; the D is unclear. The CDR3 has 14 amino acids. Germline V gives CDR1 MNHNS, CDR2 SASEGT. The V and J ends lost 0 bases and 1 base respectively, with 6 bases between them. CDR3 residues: CASSEAHSQETQYF. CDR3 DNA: TGTGCCAGCAGTGAAGCTCACAGCCAAGAGACCCAGTACTTC.

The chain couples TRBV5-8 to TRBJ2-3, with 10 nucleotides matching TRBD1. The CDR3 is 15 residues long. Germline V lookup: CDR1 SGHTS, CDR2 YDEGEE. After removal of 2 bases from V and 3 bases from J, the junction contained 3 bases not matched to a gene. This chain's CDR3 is CASSLGTGVTDTQYF. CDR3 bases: TGTGCCAGCAGCTTAGGGACAGGGGTAACAGATACGCAGTATTTT. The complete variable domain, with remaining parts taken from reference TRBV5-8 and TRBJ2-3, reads EAGVTQSPTHLIKTRGQQATLRCSPISGHTSVYWYQQALGLGLQFLLWYDEGEERNRGNFPPRFSGRQFPNYSSELNVNALELEDSALYLCASSLGTGVTDTQYFGPGTRLTVL.

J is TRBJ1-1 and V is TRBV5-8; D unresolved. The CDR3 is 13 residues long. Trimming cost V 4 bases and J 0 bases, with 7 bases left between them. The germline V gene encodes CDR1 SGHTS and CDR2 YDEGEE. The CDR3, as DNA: TGTGCCAGCAGCCTCCAGATGAACACTGAAGCTTTCTTT. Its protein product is CASSLQMNTEAFF.

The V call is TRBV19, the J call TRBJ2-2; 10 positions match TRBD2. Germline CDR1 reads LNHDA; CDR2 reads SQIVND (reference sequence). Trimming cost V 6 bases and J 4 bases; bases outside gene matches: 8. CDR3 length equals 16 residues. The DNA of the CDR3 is TGTGCCAGTAGGCGCCTAGCGGGAGAGGGCACCGGGGAGCTGTTTTTT. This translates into CASRRLAGEGTGELFF. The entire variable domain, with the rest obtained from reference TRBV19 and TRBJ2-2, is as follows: DGGITQSPKYLFRKEGQNVTLSCEQNLNHDAMYWYRQDPGQGLRLIYYSQIVNDFQKGDIAEGYSVSREKKESFPLTVTSAQKNPTAFYLCASRRLAGEGTGELFFGEGSRLTVL.

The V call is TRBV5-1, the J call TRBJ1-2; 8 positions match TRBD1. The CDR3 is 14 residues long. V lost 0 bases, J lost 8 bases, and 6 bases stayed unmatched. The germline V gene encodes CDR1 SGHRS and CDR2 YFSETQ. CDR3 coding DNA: TGCGCCAGCAGCTTGGTGGACAGGGATAGCGGCTACACCTTC. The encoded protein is CASSLVDRDSGYTF.

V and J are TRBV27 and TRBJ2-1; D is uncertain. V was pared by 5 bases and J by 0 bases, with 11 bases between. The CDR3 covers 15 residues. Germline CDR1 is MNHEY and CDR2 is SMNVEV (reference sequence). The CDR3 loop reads CASSLLVSSYNEQFF. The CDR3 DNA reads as TGTGCCAGCAGTCTACTCGTTAGCTCCTACAATGAGCAGTTCTTC.

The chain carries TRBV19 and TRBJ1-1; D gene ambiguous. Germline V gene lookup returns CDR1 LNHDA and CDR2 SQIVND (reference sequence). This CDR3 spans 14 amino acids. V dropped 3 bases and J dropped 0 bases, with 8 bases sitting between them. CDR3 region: CASSITQMNTEAFF. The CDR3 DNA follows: TGTGCCAGTAGTATTACCCAGATGAACACTGAAGCTTTCTTT.

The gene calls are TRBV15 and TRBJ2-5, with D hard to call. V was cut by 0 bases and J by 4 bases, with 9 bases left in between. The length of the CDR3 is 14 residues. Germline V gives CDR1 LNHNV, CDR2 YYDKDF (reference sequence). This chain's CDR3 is CATSREGVRETQYF. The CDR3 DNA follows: TGTGCCACCAGCAGAGAGGGCGTTCGAGAGACCCAGTACTTC.

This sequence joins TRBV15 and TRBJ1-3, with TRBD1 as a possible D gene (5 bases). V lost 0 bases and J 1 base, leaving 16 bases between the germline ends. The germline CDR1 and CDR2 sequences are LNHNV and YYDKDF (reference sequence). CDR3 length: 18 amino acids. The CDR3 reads CATSREGVGGGSGNTIYF. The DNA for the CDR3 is TGTGCCACCAGCAGAGAGGGGGTTGGGGGAGGTTCTGGAAACACCATATATTTT.

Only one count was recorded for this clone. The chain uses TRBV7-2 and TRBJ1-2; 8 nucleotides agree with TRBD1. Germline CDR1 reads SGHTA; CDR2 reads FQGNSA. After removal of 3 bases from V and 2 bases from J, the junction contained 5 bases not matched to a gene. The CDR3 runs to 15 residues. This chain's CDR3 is CASSFSTGGNYGYTF. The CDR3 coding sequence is TGTGCCAGCAGCTTCAGTACAGGGGGAAACTATGGCTACACCTTC.